The 24 T cell receptor beta chains in this list originate from one sample, sequenced in a study of vaccination and CD4 T cells after COVID-19. The treatment here: roughly 11-day PBMC culture with coronavirus spike peptide pools or control peptides (ViraFEST assay). The Oncomine TCR Beta short-read assay sequenced DNA from cultured CD4+ T cells. TCRdb itself ran the PCR reads through MiXCR, one entry per CDR3 protein. The top ten clones hold less than 9.5% of a sample with approximately 16,000 distinct CDR3 sequences, about 45% of them seen once. These TCRs are of unknown antigen specificity. The sequencing here drew on CD4+ T cells from blood, cultured in vitro, taken after SARS-CoV-2 vaccination. These TCRs come from a human donor who had recovered from COVID-19.

Comment on this clonotype: A much larger clone is a single base away; this may be a read error. The rearrangement links TRBV7-6 to TRBJ2-1, with a weak D call TRBD2 (6 bases). CDR3 length equals 16 residues. Germline CDR1 is SGHVS and CDR2 is FNYEAQ. CDR3 amino acids: CASSDRSAGPINEQLF. CDR3 DNA sequence: TGTGCCAGCAGCGACCGCTCAGCGGGCCCCATCAATGAGCAGCTCTTC.

This clonotype is medium-sized in the sample. The chain joins TRBV7-9 to TRBJ2-7; D not resolved. The V end lost 5 bases, the J end lost 6 bases, and 8 bases lay between the germline ends. The CDR3 has 11 amino acids. CDR1 and CDR2 (germline): SEHNR, FQNEAQ (reference sequence). CDR3 residues: CASSILSEQYF. Written as DNA, the CDR3 is TGTGCCAGCAGCATCCTTAGCGAGCAGTACTTC.

This clonotype was recorded a few times. This chain joins TRBV7-2 and TRBJ2-7, with D possibly TRBD1 on 5 matching bases. Germline V gene data show CDR1 as SGHTA and CDR2 as FQGNSA. V was cut by 3 bases and J by 4 bases, with 13 bases left in between. This CDR3 spans 14 amino acids. The CDR3 nucleotides read TGTGCCAGCAGCTTCCGAAGCCAGGGATACGAGCAGTACTTC. Translating it yields CASSFRSQGYEQYF.

The V call is TRBV30, the J call TRBJ2-2; TRBD1 matches 7 bases. The germline V gene has CDR1 GTSNPN and CDR2 SVGIG (reference sequence). This CDR3 contains 11 residues. The V and J ends lost 5 bases and 13 bases, in that order; junction bases with no gene match: 7. The CDR3 loop is CAWDRDRLLFF. DNA of the CDR3: TGTGCCTGGGACAGGGACCGACTGCTGTTTTTT.

The chain combines TRBV4-1 with TRBJ1-4, with 7 bases lining up with TRBD1. The germline V gene encodes CDR1 MGHRA and CDR2 YSYEKL. This CDR3 region has 16 residues. J lost 0 bases, V lost 4 bases, and 5 bases had no gene match. CDR3 in DNA: TGCGCCAGCAGCCTGGGACAGAGAGCAACTAATGAAAAACTGTTTTTT. Translated: CASSLGQRATNEKLFF.

In its sample, this clonotype was seen a few times. The chain has TRBV5-4 and TRBJ2-5; 7 bases line up with TRBD1. The ends lost 4 bases at V and 2 bases at J; junction bases unmatched: 5. The CDR3 sequence is 14 residues long. Germline loops: CDR1 SGHNT, CDR2 YYREEE (reference sequence). The CDR3 coding sequence is TGTGCCAGCAGCGGTCGACAGGGACAAGAGACCCAGTACTTC. It encodes CASSGRQGQETQYF.

This clonotype was recorded only once. This chain connects TRBV5-1 to TRBJ2-3, with 11 bases aligning to TRBD2. Unmatched junction bases numbered 6, after V lost 4 bases and J lost 5 bases. The germline gives CDR1 SGHRS, CDR2 YFSETQ. This CDR3 has 15 residues. CDR3 nucleotide sequence: TGCGCCAGCAGCCCGTTAGCGGGAGGGCTAGATACGCAGTATTTT. Translation: CASSPLAGGLDTQYF.

This clonotype was observed a handful of times. The V and J genes are TRBV7-2 and TRBJ2-6, with 11 bases aligning to TRBD1. J gave up 1 base and V 4 bases, and 9 bases lay outside the gene matches. Germline V gene data show CDR1 as SGHTA and CDR2 as FQGNSA. The CDR3 length is 19 residues. CDR3 coding DNA: TGTGCCAGCAGCTCGACCCCCGGGACAGGGGGGTCTGGGGCCAACGTCCTGACTTTC. This gives the protein CASSSTPGTGGSGANVLTF.

V gene TRBV28 combines with J gene TRBJ1-5, with TRBD1 matching 8 bases. CDR3 length equals 13 residues. J was trimmed by 1 base and V by 8 bases; bases with no gene match: 1. The germline V gene encodes CDR1 MDHEN and CDR2 SYDVKM. The CDR3, as DNA: TGTGCCAGCCGGGACAGGAGCAATCAGCCCCAGCATTTT. This sequence encodes CASRDRSNQPQHF. The entire variable domain, with the rest obtained from reference TRBV28 and TRBJ1-5, is as follows: DVKVTQSSRYLVKRTGEKVFLECVQDMDHENMFWYRQDPGLGLRLIYFSYDVKMKEKGDIPEGYSVSREKKERFSLILESASTNQTSMYLCASRDRSNQPQHFGDGTRLSIL.

This clonotype has a handful of counts. The V and J genes are TRBV7-2 and TRBJ2-3; no firm D call. The germline V gene encodes CDR1 SGHTA and CDR2 FQGNSA. The CDR3 covers 14 residues. With 3 bases removed from V and 0 bases from J, the gap between germline ends came to 7 bases. As DNA, the CDR3 is TGTGCCAGCAGCTTGTATGTCAGCACAGATACGCAGTATTTT. It encodes CASSLYVSTDTQYF.

The V call is TRBV30, the J call TRBJ2-5, with TRBD2 identical over 7 bases. From germline, CDR1 is GTSNPN and CDR2 SVGIG (reference sequence). Trimming removed 0 bases from V and 4 bases from J; junction bases left unmatched: 8. This CDR3 region has 15 residues. The chain's CDR3 is CAWSVGGRAPETQYF. The CDR3 DNA follows: TGTGCCTGGAGTGTGGGTGGGAGGGCCCCAGAGACCCAGTACTTC.

The chain uses TRBV7-2 and TRBJ2-7; the D is unclear. This CDR3 has 12 residues. Germline V gene sequence: CDR1 SGHTA, CDR2 FQGNSA. Trimming took off 1 base at V and 5 bases at J, with 6 bases between the two ends. Written as DNA, the CDR3 is TGTGCCAGCAGCTTAGGGCTCAACGAGCAGTACTTC. Protein product: CASSLGLNEQYF. Supplemented by reference TRBV7-2 and TRBJ2-7, the full variable domain reads GAGVSQSPSNKVTEKGKDVELRCDPISGHTALYWYRQSLGQGLEFLIYFQGNSAPDKSGLPSDRFSAERTGGSVSTLTIQRTQQEDSAVYLCASSLGLNEQYFGPGTRLTVT.

The chain employs TRBV4-2 and TRBJ1-5; D is ambiguous. CDR1 LGHNA and CDR2 YNFKEQ come from the germline V gene. Deletions cut 3 bases from V and 4 bases from J, with 16 bases between. The CDR3 contains 16 residues. The CDR3 protein is CASSQDPGGINQPQHF. The CDR3, as DNA: TGTGCCAGCAGCCAGGACCCGGGCGGAATTAATCAGCCCCAGCATTTT.

The genes are TRBV6-4 and TRBJ1-6; D possibly corresponds to TRBD1 (5 bases). The CDR3 loop spans 13 amino acids. The germline CDR1 and CDR2 sequences are MRHNA and SNTAGT. V lost 2 bases to trimming and J lost 6 bases, with 5 bases between them. The CDR3 DNA is TGTGCCAGCAGTGACAGGGGTAATTCACCCCTCCACTTT. The encoded protein is CASSDRGNSPLHF.

The V and J genes are TRBV5-1 and TRBJ1-1; a weak D match, TRBD1 (6 bases). Germline loops: CDR1 SGHRS, CDR2 YFSETQ. The CDR3 spans 13 residues. V was trimmed by 5 bases and J by 4 bases, leaving 12 bases between them. The CDR3 DNA reads as TGCGCCAGCAGATACAGGGAGAGCACTGAAGCTTTCTTT. Amino acid sequence: CASRYRESTEAFF.

The sample holds one count of this clonotype. The rearrangement joins TRBV7-9 to TRBJ1-4; perhaps TRBD1 as D (5 bases). Germline V gene lookup returns CDR1 SEHNR and CDR2 FQNEAQ (reference sequence). V lost 1 base and J 7 bases, leaving 10 bases between the germline ends. CDR3 length: 14 residues. DNA of the CDR3: TGTGCCAGCAGCTTAGACGGAGGGGCTGAAAAACTGTTTTTT. This sequence encodes CASSLDGGAEKLFF. Together with reference TRBV7-9 and TRBJ1-4, the CDR3 gives the full variable domain: DTGVSQNPRHKITKRGQNVTFRCDPISEHNRLYWYRQTLGQGPEFLTYFQNEAQLEKSRLLSDRFSAERPKGSFSTLEIQRTEQGDSAMYLCASSLDGGAEKLFFGSGTQLSVL.

This clonotype came up a few times. This rearrangement joins TRBV7-9 to TRBJ2-7; TRBD2 is a possible D gene (6 bases). The CDR3 extends over 13 amino acids. The V end lost 5 bases, the J end lost 6 bases, and 14 bases lay between the germline ends. Germline V gene sequence: CDR1 SEHNR, CDR2 FQNEAQ (reference sequence). The CDR3 bases are TGTGCCAGCAGCCCCACTCTGGGGGGCGAGCAGTACTTC. Protein product: CASSPTLGGEQYF.

There are a few counts of this clonotype. CDR3 nucleotides: TGCAGTGCTAGAGACGTGGCTAGCGGGAGACTCAATGAGCAGTTCTTC. This translates into CSARDVASGRLNEQFF. This rearrangement joins TRBV20-1 to TRBJ2-1, with 10 nucleotides matching TRBD2. CDR1 DFQATT and CDR2 SNEGSKA come from the germline V gene (reference sequence). CDR3 size: 16 residues. V lost 0 bases to trimming and J lost 6 bases; unmatched junction nucleotides: 8.

The chain combines TRBV19 with TRBJ1-5; 9 nucleotides align to TRBD1. The CDR3 is 16 amino acids. The V and J ends lost 3 bases and 5 bases, in that order; junction bases with no gene match: 8. Germline CDR1 reads LNHDA; CDR2 reads SQIVND (reference sequence). CDR3 sequence reads: CASSIHNRGQDQPQHF. The CDR3 nucleotides are TGTGCCAGTAGTATTCATAACAGGGGGCAGGATCAGCCCCAGCATTTT.

The genes are TRBV20-1 and TRBJ1-5; D unresolved. This CDR3 has 12 amino acids. V lost 6 bases and J lost 5, with 11 bases in between. Germline V lookup: CDR1 DFQATT, CDR2 SNEGSKA (reference sequence). The CDR3 region is CSASLLDQPQHF. The CDR3 nucleotides are TGCAGTGCGTCCTTATTAGATCAGCCCCAGCATTTT.

By share, this clonotype ranks as large. V gene TRBV10-1 combines with J gene TRBJ2-3; D not certain. Germline V gene sequence: CDR1 WNHNN, CDR2 SYGVQD (reference sequence). The CDR3 covers 14 residues. With 2 bases removed from V and 6 bases from J, the gap between germline ends came to 12 bases. The CDR3, as DNA: TGCGCCAGCAGTGAGCCACGCAACGCGGATACGCAGTATTTT. It codes for CASSEPRNADTQYF.

The V and J genes are TRBV18 and TRBJ1-5; D ambiguous. The V gene's germline CDR1 is KGHSH and CDR2 LQKENI. CDR3 length equals 14 residues. Trimming left V 2 bases short and J 4 bases short, with 9 bases between. Written as DNA, the CDR3 is TGTGCCAGCTCACCAGGGGAGCCGAATCAGCCCCAGCATTTT. It is translated as CASSPGEPNQPQHF.

The chain uses TRBV6-1 and TRBJ2-7; D uncertain. This CDR3 has 15 residues. CDR1 MNHNS and CDR2 SASEGT come from the germline V gene. The ends were cut back, 10 bases at V and 0 bases at J, with 19 bases in the middle. The chain's CDR3 is CATKVAALSSYEQYF. CDR3 DNA sequence: TGTGCCACCAAGGTGGCAGCGCTGAGCTCCTACGAGCAGTACTTC.

This sequence joins TRBV7-3 and TRBJ1-4; no clear D gene. The germline V gene has CDR1 SGHTA and CDR2 FQGTGA. Trimming cost V 3 bases and J 3 bases, with 11 bases left between them. This CDR3 comprises 15 residues. In DNA, the CDR3 is TGTGCCAGCAGCTTCTGGAGGGTAGCTAATGAAAAACTGTTTTTT. Translation: CASSFWRVANEKLFF.